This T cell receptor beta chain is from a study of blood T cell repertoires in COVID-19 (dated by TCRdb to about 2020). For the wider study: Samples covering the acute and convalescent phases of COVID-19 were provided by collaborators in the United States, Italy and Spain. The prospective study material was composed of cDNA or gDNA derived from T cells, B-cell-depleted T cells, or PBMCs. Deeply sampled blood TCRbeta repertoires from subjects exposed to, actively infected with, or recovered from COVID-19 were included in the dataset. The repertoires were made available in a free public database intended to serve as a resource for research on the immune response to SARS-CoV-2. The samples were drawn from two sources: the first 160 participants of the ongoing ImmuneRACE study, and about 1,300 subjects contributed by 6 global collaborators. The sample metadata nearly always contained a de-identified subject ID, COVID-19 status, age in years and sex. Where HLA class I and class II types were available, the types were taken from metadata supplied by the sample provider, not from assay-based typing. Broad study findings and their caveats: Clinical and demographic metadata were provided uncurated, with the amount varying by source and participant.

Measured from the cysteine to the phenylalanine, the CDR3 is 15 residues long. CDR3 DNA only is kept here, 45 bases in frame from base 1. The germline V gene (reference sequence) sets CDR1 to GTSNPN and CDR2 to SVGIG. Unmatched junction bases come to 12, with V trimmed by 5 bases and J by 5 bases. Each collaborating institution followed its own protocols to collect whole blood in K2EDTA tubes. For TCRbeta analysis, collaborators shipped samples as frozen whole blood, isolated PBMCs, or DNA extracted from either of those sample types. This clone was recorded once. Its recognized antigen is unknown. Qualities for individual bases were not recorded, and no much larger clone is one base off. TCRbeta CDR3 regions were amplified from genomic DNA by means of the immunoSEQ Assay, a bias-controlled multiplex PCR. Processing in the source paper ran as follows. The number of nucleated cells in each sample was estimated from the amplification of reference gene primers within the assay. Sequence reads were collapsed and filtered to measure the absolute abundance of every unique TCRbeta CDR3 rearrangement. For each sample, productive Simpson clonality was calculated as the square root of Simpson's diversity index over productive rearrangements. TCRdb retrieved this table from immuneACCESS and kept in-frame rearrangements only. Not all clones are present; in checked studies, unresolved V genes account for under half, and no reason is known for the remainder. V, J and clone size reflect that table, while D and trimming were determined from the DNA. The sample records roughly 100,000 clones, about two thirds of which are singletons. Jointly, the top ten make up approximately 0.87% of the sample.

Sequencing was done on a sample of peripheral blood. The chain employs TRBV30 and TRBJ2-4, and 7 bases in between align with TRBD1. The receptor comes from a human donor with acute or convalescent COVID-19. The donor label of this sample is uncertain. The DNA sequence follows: TGTGCCTGGGACCCTATGCTGGGACAGCAAAACATTCAGTACTTC. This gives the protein CAWDPMLGQQNIQYF. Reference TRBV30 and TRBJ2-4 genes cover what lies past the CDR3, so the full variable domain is SQTIHQWPATLVQPVGSPLSLECTVEGTSNPNLYWYRQAAGRGLQLLFYSVGIGQISSEVPQNLSASRPQDRQFILSSKKLLLSDSGFYLCAWDPMLGQQNIQYFGAGTRLSVL.